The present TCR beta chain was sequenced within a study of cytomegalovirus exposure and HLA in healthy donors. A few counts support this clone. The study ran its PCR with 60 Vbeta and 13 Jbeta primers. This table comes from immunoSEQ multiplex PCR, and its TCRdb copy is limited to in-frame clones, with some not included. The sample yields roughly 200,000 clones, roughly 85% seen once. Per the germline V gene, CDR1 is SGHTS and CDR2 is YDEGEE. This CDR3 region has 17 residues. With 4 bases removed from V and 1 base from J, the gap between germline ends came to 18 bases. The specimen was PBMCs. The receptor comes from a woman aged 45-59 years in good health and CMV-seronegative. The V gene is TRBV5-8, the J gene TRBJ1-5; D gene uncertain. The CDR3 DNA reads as TGTGCCAGCAGCGTTTTGCGTACGGGGATAAGCAATCAGCCCCAGCATTTT. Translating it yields CASSVLRTGISNQPQHF.